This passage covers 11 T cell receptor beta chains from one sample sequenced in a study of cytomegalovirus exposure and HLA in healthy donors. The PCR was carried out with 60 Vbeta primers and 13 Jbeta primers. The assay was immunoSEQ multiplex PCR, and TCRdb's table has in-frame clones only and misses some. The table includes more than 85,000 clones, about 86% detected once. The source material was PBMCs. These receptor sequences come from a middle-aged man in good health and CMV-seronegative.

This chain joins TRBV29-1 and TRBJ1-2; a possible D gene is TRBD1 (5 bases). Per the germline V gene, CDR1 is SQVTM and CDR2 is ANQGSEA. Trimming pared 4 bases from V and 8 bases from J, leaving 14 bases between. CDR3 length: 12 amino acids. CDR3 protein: CSVVTGERGYTF. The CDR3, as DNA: TGCAGCGTTGTCACGGGGGAGAGGGGCTACACCTTC.

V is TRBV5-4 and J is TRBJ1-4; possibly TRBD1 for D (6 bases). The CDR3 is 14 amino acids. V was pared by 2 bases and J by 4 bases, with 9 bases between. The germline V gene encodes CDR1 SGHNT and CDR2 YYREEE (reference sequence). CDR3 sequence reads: CASSFQQGNEKLFF. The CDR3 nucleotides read TGTGCCAGCAGCTTCCAACAGGGTAATGAAAAACTGTTTTTT.

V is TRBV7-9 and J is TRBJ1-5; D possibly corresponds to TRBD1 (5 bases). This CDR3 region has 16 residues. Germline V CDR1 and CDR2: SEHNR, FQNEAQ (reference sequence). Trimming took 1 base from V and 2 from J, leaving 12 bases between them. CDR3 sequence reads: CASSLEGPGGNQPQHF. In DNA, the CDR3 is TGTGCCAGCAGCTTAGAGGGGCCAGGTGGCAATCAGCCCCAGCATTTT.

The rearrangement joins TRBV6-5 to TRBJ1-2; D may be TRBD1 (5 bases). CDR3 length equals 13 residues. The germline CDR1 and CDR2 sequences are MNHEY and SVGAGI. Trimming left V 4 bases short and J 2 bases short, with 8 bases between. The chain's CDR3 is CASSFPGNYGYTF. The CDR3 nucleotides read TGTGCCAGCAGTTTTCCAGGGAACTATGGCTACACCTTC.

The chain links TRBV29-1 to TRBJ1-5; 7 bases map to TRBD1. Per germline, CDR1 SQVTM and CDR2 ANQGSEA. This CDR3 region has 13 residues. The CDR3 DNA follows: TGCAGTGTGTACGAGGGGGCAGGTCAGCCCCAGCATTTT. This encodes CSVYEGAGQPQHF.

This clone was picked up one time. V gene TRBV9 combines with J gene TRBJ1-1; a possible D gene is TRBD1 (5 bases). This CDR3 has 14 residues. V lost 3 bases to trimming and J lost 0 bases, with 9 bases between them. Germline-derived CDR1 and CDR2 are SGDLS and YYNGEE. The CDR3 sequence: CASSAQTVNTEAFF. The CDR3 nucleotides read TGTGCCAGCAGCGCCCAGACAGTGAACACTGAAGCTTTCTTT.

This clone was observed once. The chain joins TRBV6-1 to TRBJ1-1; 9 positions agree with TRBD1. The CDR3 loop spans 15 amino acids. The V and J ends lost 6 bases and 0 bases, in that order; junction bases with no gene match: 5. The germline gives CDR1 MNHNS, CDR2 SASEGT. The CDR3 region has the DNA TGTGCCAGCAGGAAGACAGGGGGTTTGAACACTGAAGCTTTCTTT. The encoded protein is CASRKTGGLNTEAFF.

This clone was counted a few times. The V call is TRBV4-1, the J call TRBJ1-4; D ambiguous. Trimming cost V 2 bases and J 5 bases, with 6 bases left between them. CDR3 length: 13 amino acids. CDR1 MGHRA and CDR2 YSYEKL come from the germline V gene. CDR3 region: CASSQYINEKLFF. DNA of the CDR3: TGCGCCAGCAGCCAATACATAAATGAAAAACTGTTTTTT.

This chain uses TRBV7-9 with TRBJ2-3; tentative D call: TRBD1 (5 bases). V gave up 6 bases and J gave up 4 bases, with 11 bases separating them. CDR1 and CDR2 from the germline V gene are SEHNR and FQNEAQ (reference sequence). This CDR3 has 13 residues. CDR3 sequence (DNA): TGTGCCAGCAGTGAACAGGCTTCAGATACGCAGTATTTT. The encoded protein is CASSEQASDTQYF.

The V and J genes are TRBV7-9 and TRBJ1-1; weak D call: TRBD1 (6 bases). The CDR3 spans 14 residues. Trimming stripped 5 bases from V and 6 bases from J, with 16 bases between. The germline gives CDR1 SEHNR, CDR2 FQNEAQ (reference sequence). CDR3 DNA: TGTGCCAGCAGCCCAAACGGGGAGGGGGCTGAAGCTTTCTTT. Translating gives CASSPNGEGAEAFF.

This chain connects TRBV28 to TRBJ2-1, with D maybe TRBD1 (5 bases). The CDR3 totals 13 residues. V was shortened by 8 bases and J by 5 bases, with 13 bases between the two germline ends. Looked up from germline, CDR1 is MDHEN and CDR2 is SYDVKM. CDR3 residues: CASDQRQHNEQFF. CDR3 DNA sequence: TGTGCCAGCGACCAACGACAGCACAATGAGCAGTTCTTC.